The entry below gives a single T cell receptor (beta chain) sequence along with its context. The antigen is undetermined. PCR primers comprised 60 Vbeta and 13 Jbeta primers. Some clones are missing from TCRdb's copy, which holds only in-frame ones; the method was immunoSEQ multiplex PCR. Of about 170,000 clones in the sample, 60% to 85% are singletons; the top ten hold almost 3%. This sample was included in a study of cytomegalovirus exposure and HLA in healthy donors. Points from the study as a whole: The study found most TCR sequences rare, yet found some public TCRs in many donors.

The V gene's germline CDR1 is SGHAT and CDR2 FQNNGV. There are 15 residues in the CDR3. V lost 1 base and J 0 bases, leaving 6 bases between the germline ends. Sequenced sample: PBMCs. The receptor was isolated from a woman aged 50 to 65 in good health and CMV-seropositive. The chain has TRBV11-2 and TRBJ2-2, with a weak D call TRBD1 (5 bases). DNA for the CDR3: TGTGCCAGCAGCTTAGGACAGACGAACACCGGGGAGCTGTTTTTT. This gives the protein CASSLGQTNTGELFF.